This entry concerns a single T cell receptor beta chain. Antigen: not known. This cohort consisted of healthy bone marrow donors. The CDR3 loop spans 12 amino acids. V dropped 4 bases and J dropped 13; count of bases not matched to a gene: 6. CDR1 is PRHDT, CDR2 FYEKMQ, per germline (reference sequence). The PCR ran on 60 Vbeta and 13 Jbeta primers. The method was immunoSEQ multiplex PCR; TCRdb's version includes in-frame clones alone and lacks a portion of them. The table records around 200,000 clones, about 75% of them present only once. These data are taken from a study of cytomegalovirus exposure and HLA in healthy donors. Study outcomes and limitations: In an earlier analysis, about 90% or about 30%: the productive usage of most TCR beta V segments. For most subjects, TCR beta sequences were reported to predict HLA-A and HLA-B alleles with accuracy. A later analysis found most CMV-associated TCR beta chains apparently HLA-restricted.

The clonotype originates from a young man in good health and CMV-seronegative. Sequenced: PBMCs. The chain is built from TRBV13 and TRBJ2-1, with 8 bases aligning to TRBD1. The CDR3 bases are TGTGCCAGCAGCTCCGGACAGGGCCGACAGTTCTTC. Encoded protein: CASSSGQGRQFF.